The sample holds a few counts of the clone carrying this T cell receptor (beta chain). The CDR3 sequence is 16 residues long. V was pared by 4 bases and J by 6 bases, with 14 bases of the junction left unmatched. Germline V gene lookup returns CDR1 SGHVS and CDR2 FNYEAQ. Each CDR3 protein gets one entry after TCRdb re-called the RT-PCR reads with MiXCR. The data contain a few hundred thousand distinct CDR3 sequences, 38% of them singletons. This specimen comes from a study of patients and donors after allogeneic stem cell transplantation. The material sequenced was blood, either unsorted or a sorted T cell fraction (not recorded which). This TCR came from a human donor who was either an allogeneic HSCT recipient or a stem cell or donor lymphocyte infusion donor (not recorded which). It is not recorded whose cells these are; they may come from a transplant donor. The rearrangement links TRBV7-6 to TRBJ2-7, with TRBD2 matching over 8 bases. The CDR3 DNA reads as TGTGCCAGCAGCTCAAGGTGGGGACTAGAGCTTTCCGAGCAGTACTTC. The encoded protein is CASSSRWGLELSEQYF.